This entry lists 21 T cell receptor beta chains sequenced from one sample in a study of Ad26.COV2.S vaccination and SARS-CoV-2 variants. Sequenced by immunoSEQ multiplex PCR; TCRdb stores in-frame clones only, minus some. The table records some 400,000 clones, about nine tenths of them present only once. Treatment given: about 20 received Ad26.COV2.S at low or high dose, single or two shots; 5 received placebo; per-sample allocation not given. Vaccine and placebo recipients were sampled on day 63 after the first injection. Here the sequenced sample was peripheral blood, taken in a trial of Ad26.COV2.S vaccine versus placebo. The receptors derive from a person between 18 and 65 years old who received the Ad26.COV2.S COVID-19 vaccine or a placebo.

The V and J genes are TRBV12-3 or TRBV12-4 and TRBJ1-2, with D maybe TRBD1 (5 bases). Trimming removed 6 bases from V and 3 bases from J, with 11 bases in between. CDR3 size: 13 residues. CDR3 sequence (DNA): TGTGCCAGCAGGTCGACAGTTTACTATGGCTACACCTTC. Translating it yields CASRSTVYYGYTF.

The rearrangement uses TRBV9 and TRBJ2-1, with 9 bases lining up with TRBD1. The CDR3 sequence is 15 residues long. After removal of 5 bases from V and 5 bases from J, the junction contained 8 bases not matched to a gene. Germline CDR1 and CDR2: SGDLS and YYNGEE. The CDR3 region is CASSVGTGSNNEQFF. CDR3 bases: TGTGCCAGCAGTGTTGGGACAGGGAGCAACAATGAGCAGTTCTTC. Together with reference TRBV9 and TRBJ2-1, the CDR3 gives the full variable domain: DSGVTQTPKHLITATGQRVTLRCSPRSGDLSVYWYQQSLDQGLQFLIQYYNGEERAKGNILERFSAQQFPDLHSELNLSSLELGDSALYFCASSVGTGSNNEQFFGPGTRLTVL.

The chain uses TRBV19 and TRBJ2-7, with 7 bases identical to TRBD1. CDR3 size: 19 residues. With V trimmed by 2 bases and J by 0 bases, 16 bases remained unmatched. The germline V gene has CDR1 LNHDA and CDR2 SQIVND (reference sequence). The chain's CDR3 is CASSISGSVGQPFSYEQYF. The CDR3 region has the DNA TGTGCCAGTAGTATATCAGGATCCGTGGGACAGCCATTCTCCTACGAGCAGTACTTC.

J is TRBJ2-5 and V is TRBV9; 11 bases line up with TRBD1. Germline V lookup: CDR1 SGDLS, CDR2 YYNGEE. Trimming removed 4 bases from V and 5 bases from J; junction bases left unmatched: 4. The CDR3 is 14 amino acids. This CDR3 reads CASSQDRGHETQYF. The CDR3 bases are TGTGCCAGCAGCCAGGACAGGGGGCATGAGACCCAGTACTTC.

The chain couples TRBV28 to TRBJ1-2; TRBD1 matches 8 bases. V shed 2 bases, J shed 8 bases, and the junction held 7 bases outside the gene matches. The germline V gene encodes CDR1 MDHEN and CDR2 SYDVKM. This CDR3 has 14 amino acids. CDR3 in amino acids: CASSLPQGAQGYTF. The CDR3 DNA sequence: TGTGCCAGCAGTTTACCGCAGGGGGCCCAGGGCTACACCTTC.

V and J are TRBV7-9 and TRBJ2-2; 7 bases match TRBD1. The trim removed 10 bases at V and 4 bases at J, leaving 12 bases unmatched. Germline CDR1 SEHNR, CDR2 FQNEAQ (reference sequence). This CDR3 is built from 15 residues. CDR3 residues: CAILPPGGITGELFF. The CDR3 coding sequence is TGTGCCATCCTACCCCCAGGGGGAATCACCGGGGAGCTGTTTTTT.

The V gene is TRBV6-5, the J gene TRBJ1-1, with TRBD1 as a possible D gene (5 bases). Germline CDR1 and CDR2: MNHEY and SVGAGI. Trimming left V 7 bases short and J 5 bases short, with 17 bases between. The CDR3 runs 14 residues. CDR3 loop: CASTPPGGGTEAFF. DNA of the CDR3: TGTGCCAGCACTCCCCCCGGGGGTGGGACTGAAGCTTTCTTT.

The gene calls are TRBV25-1 and TRBJ1-6; 8 nucleotides match TRBD1. The CDR3 consists of 15 residues. V was clipped by 5 bases and J by 7 bases; unmatched bases: 7. The germline CDR1 and CDR2 sequences are MGHDK and SYGVNS. The CDR3 DNA sequence: TGTGCCAGCAGTAAAAGGACAGGGCTCAATTCACCCCTCCACTTT. It translates to CASSKRTGLNSPLHF. Full variable domain (missing parts from reference TRBV25-1 and TRBJ1-6): EADIYQTPRYLVIGTGKKITLECSQTMGHDKMYWYQQDPGMELHLIHYSYGVNSTEKGDLSSESTVSRIRTEHFPLTLESARPSHTSQYLCASSKRTGLNSPLHFGNGTRLTVT.

The chain couples TRBV18 to TRBJ1-3, with D possibly matching TRBD1 (5 bases). The CDR3 runs 16 residues. V gave up 3 bases and J gave up 4 bases, with 16 bases separating them. CDR1 and CDR2 (germline): KGHSH, LQKENI. The CDR3 nucleotides are TGTGCCAGCTCACCCCCCGGGAGGGGCTCAGGAAACACCATATATTTT. It specifies CASSPPGRGSGNTIYF.

The V call is TRBV7-3, the J call TRBJ2-7, with a possible D match to TRBD1 (6 bases). V gave up 0 bases and J gave up 1 base, with 13 bases separating them. There are 16 residues in the CDR3. CDR1 is SGHTA, CDR2 FQGTGA, per germline. This CDR3 reads CASSLTGTRGSYEQYF. The DNA of the CDR3 is TGTGCCAGCAGCTTAACGGGGACAAGGGGGTCCTACGAGCAGTACTTC.

The rearrangement uses TRBV10-3 and TRBJ2-3; D perhaps matches TRBD2 (7 bases). The length of the CDR3 is 12 residues. V lost 8 bases, J lost 6 bases, and 12 bases lay in between. Germline V gene lookup returns CDR1 ENHRY and CDR2 SYGVKD. CDR3 sequence reads: CAIGGALDTQYF. The CDR3 DNA reads TGTGCCATCGGGGGGGCTTTGGATACGCAGTATTTT.

This clone occurred once. Written as DNA, the CDR3 is TGCAGCGTTGGGAGAATCCCGGGACAGGGGGGAACTGAAGCTTTCTTT. Its protein product is CSVGRIPGQGGTEAFF. This rearrangement joins TRBV29-1 to TRBJ1-1, with 11 bases lining up with TRBD1. Germline CDR1 SQVTM, CDR2 ANQGSEA. Trimming took 4 bases from V and 5 from J; bases not matched to a gene: 12. The CDR3 sequence is 16 residues long.

This rearrangement joins TRBV7-6 to TRBJ2-7, with no clear D. Trimming stripped 2 bases from V and 0 bases from J, with 8 bases between. The CDR3 is 14 residues long. Germline CDR1 and CDR2: SGHVS and FNYEAQ. This chain's CDR3 is CASSLHGASYEQYF. DNA of the CDR3: TGTGCCAGCAGCTTACATGGCGCCTCCTACGAGCAGTACTTC. Full variable domain (rest looked up from reference TRBV7-6 and TRBJ2-7): GAGVSQSPRYKVTKRGQDVALRCDPISGHVSLYWYRQALGQGPEFLTYFNYEAQQDKSGLPNDRFSAERPEGSISTLTIQRTEQRDSAMYRCASSLHGASYEQYFGPGTRLTVT.

The chain combines TRBV5-6 with TRBJ1-3; D might be TRBD1 (5 bases). The CDR3 has 15 amino acids. The V and J ends lost 1 base and 2 bases respectively, with 10 bases between them. CDR1 is SGHDT, CDR2 YYEEEE, per germline. The CDR3 DNA follows: TGTGCCAGCAGCTTGTCCAGGGTGGCTGGAAACACCATATATTTT. Its protein product is CASSLSRVAGNTIYF.

The chain recombines TRBV28 with TRBJ2-1; 8 positions agree with TRBD1. The CDR3 consists of 15 residues. Germline V gives CDR1 MDHEN, CDR2 SYDVKM. Trimming at V came to 2 bases and at J to 4 bases, leaving 4 bases not matched to a gene. The CDR3 sequence: CASSLPRTGYNEQFF. The CDR3 DNA reads as TGTGCCAGCAGTTTACCCAGGACAGGGTACAATGAGCAGTTCTTC. Based on the CDR3 plus reference TRBV28 and TRBJ2-1, the full variable domain is DVKVTQSSRYLVKRTGEKVFLECVQDMDHENMFWYRQDPGLGLRLIYFSYDVKMKEKGDIPEGYSVSREKKERFSLILESASTNQTSMYLCASSLPRTGYNEQFFGPGTRLTVL.

This rearrangement joins TRBV5-5 to TRBJ2-7; either TRBD1 or TRBD2 may fit D (7 bases each). The CDR3 sequence is 15 residues long. Germline CDR1 is SGHKS and CDR2 is YYEKEE (reference sequence). V was cut by 6 bases and J by 0 bases, with 16 bases left in between. CDR3 sequence: CASIAGGGDSYEQYF. CDR3 DNA sequence: TGTGCCAGCATCGCAGGGGGAGGGGACTCCTACGAGCAGTACTTC. Full variable domain (rest looked up from reference TRBV5-5 and TRBJ2-7): DAGVTQSPTHLIKTRGQQVTLRCSPISGHKSVSWYQQVLGQGPQFIFQYYEKEERGRGNFPDRFSARQFPNYSSELNVNALLLGDSALYLCASIAGGGDSYEQYFGPGTRLTVT.

This chain links TRBV11-2 with TRBJ2-1, with 9 bases that match TRBD2. The CDR3 has 15 amino acids. Germline trimming cut 5 bases from V and 3 bases from J; bases unmatched to any gene: 5. CDR1 is SGHAT and CDR2 is FQNNGV in the germline V gene. The DNA for the CDR3 is TGTGCCAGCAGCCCGACTAGCGGAAACTACAATGAGCAGTTCTTC. Translating it yields CASSPTSGNYNEQFF.

This clone was recorded once. The rearrangement links TRBV6-5 to TRBJ1-5, with D tentatively TRBD1 (6 bases). V was cut by 5 bases and J by 6 bases, with 17 bases left in between. This CDR3 has 15 residues. In germline, CDR1 is MNHEY, CDR2 SVGAGI. The CDR3 nucleotides read TGTGCCAGCAGTACATCACAGGGACGTTTTCAGCCCCAGCATTTT. It translates to CASSTSQGRFQPQHF.

The chain recombines TRBV6-5 with TRBJ2-7; the match to TRBD2 covers 8 bases. Germline V gene lookup returns CDR1 MNHEY and CDR2 SVGAGI. The V segment lost 3 bases and the J segment 2 bases; nucleotides outside the gene matches: 9. The CDR3 has 16 residues. The CDR3 DNA is TGTGCCAGCAGTTATTCCGTAGCGGGGACTCCCTACGAGCAGTACTTC. Translating gives CASSYSVAGTPYEQYF.

The chain combines TRBV27 with TRBJ2-2; 10 bases match TRBD2. From germline, CDR1 is MNHEY and CDR2 SMNVEV (reference sequence). With V trimmed by 4 bases and J by 4 bases, 3 bases remained unmatched. The CDR3 consists of 15 residues. CDR3 residues: CASSSLAGATGELFF. CDR3 nucleotides: TGTGCCAGCAGTTCTCTAGCGGGAGCCACCGGGGAGCTGTTTTTT.

This clone has just one count. The chain carries TRBV28 and TRBJ2-6, with D hard to call. Trimming took off 2 bases at V and 1 base at J, with 6 bases between the two ends. This CDR3 is 15 amino acids long. CDR1 MDHEN and CDR2 SYDVKM come from the germline V gene. CDR3 sequence: CASSLSWSGANVLTF. The CDR3 coding sequence is TGTGCCAGCAGTTTAAGCTGGTCTGGGGCCAACGTCCTGACTTTC. The variable domain in full, completed from reference TRBV28 and TRBJ2-6, reads DVKVTQSSRYLVKRTGEKVFLECVQDMDHENMFWYRQDPGLGLRLIYFSYDVKMKEKGDIPEGYSVSREKKERFSLILESASTNQTSMYLCASSLSWSGANVLTFGAGSRLTVL.